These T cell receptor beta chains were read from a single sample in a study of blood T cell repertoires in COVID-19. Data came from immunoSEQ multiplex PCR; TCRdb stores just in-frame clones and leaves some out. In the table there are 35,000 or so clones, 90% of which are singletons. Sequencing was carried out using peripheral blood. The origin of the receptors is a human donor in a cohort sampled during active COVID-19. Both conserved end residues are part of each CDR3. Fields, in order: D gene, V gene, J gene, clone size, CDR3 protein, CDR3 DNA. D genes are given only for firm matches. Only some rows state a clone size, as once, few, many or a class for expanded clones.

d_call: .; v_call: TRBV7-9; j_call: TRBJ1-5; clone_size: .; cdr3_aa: CASSSTSLFGESNQPQHF; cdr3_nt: TGTGCCAGCAGCAGTACGTCACTTTTCGGGGAGAGCAATCAGCCCCAGCATTTT
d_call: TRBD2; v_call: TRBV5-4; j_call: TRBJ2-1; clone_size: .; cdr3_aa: CASSGRTSGSFGEQFF; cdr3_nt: TGTGCCAGCAGCGGACGGACTAGCGGGAGTTTTGGTGAGCAGTTCTTC
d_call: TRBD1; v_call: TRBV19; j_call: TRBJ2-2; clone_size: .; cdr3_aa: CASSRDRVAELFF; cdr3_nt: TGTGCCAGTAGTAGAGACAGGGTCGCGGAGCTGTTTTTT
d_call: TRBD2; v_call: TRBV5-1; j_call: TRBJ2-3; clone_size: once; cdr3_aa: CASSFTSAGTDTQYF; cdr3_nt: TGCGCCAGCAGCTTTACTAGCGCCGGCACAGATACGCAGTATTTT
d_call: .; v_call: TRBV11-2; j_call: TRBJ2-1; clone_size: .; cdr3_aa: CASSLVGPNEQFF; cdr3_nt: TGTGCCAGCAGCTTAGTGGGGCCGAATGAGCAGTTCTTC
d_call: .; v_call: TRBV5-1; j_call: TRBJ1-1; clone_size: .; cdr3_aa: CASSLVAGMNTEAFF; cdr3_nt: TGCGCCAGCAGCTTGGTCGCAGGGATGAACACTGAAGCTTTCTTT
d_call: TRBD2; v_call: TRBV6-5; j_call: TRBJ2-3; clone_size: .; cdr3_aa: CASSGAGGTDTQYF; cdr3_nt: TGTGCCAGCAGCGGAGCGGGAGGCACAGATACGCAGTATTTT
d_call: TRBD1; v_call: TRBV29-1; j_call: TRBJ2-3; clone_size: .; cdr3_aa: CSVGSGGPTDTQYF; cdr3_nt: TGCAGCGTTGGATCAGGGGGCCCCACAGATACGCAGTATTTT
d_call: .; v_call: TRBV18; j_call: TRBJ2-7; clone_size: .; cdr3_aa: CASSPPSSYEQYF; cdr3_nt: TGTGCCAGCTCCCCCCCGAGCTCCTACGAGCAGTACTTC
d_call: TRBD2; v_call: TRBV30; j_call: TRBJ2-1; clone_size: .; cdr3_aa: CAWRPGLAPYNEQFF; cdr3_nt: TGTGCCTGGAGACCCGGACTAGCGCCTTACAATGAGCAGTTCTTC
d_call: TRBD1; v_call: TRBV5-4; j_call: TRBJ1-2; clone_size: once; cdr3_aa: CASSYPGQGLSGYTF; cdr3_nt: TGTGCCAGCAGCTACCCGGGACAGGGTCTCTCTGGCTACACCTTC
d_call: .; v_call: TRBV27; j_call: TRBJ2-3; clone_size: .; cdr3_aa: CASRDGGGFRYTQYF; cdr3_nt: TGTGCCAGCCGGGACGGGGGTGGGTTTAGGTATACGCAGTATTTT
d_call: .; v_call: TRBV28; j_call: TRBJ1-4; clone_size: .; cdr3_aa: CASSLARVGEKLFF; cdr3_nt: TGTGCCAGCAGTTTGGCCAGGGTCGGTGAAAAACTGTTTTTT
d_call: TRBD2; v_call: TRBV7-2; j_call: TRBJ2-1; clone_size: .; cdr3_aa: CASSSRTSGSSYNEQFF; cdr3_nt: TGTGCCAGCAGCTCCCGGACTAGCGGGAGCTCCTACAATGAGCAGTTCTTC
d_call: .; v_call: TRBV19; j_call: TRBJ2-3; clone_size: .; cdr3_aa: CASSIDTRNTQYF; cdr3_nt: TGTGCCAGTAGTATAGATACTAGGAATACGCAGTATTTT
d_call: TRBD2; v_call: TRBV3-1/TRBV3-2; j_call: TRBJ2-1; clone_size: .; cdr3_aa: CASSLSGRAGNEQFF; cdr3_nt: TGTGCCAGCAGCCTCTCCGGGAGGGCCGGGAATGAGCAGTTCTTC
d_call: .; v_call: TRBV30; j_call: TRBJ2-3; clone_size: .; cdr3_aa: CAWSVREADTQYF; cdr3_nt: TGTGCCTGGAGTGTCCGGGAAGCAGATACGCAGTATTTT
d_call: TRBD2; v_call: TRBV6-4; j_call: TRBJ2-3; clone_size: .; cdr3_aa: CASSSGLAGGADTQYF; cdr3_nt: TGTGCCAGCAGTTCGGGACTAGCGGGAGGGGCAGATACGCAGTATTTT
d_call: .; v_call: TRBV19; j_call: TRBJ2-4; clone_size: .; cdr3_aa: CASSLTGNSKNIQYF; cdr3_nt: TGTGCCAGTAGTCTCACAGGGAATTCCAAAAACATTCAGTACTTC
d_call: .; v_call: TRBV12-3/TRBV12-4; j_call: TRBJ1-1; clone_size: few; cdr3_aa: CASSPRRWTEAFF; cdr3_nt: TGTGCCAGCAGTCCTAGGCGATGGACTGAAGCTTTCTTT
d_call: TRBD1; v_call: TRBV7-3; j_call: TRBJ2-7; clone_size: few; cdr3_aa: CASSPAGGPLYEQYF; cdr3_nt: TGTGCCAGCAGCCCGGCAGGGGGCCCTCTTTACGAGCAGTACTTC
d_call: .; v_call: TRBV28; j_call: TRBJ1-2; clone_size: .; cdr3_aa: CASSPPLSGYTF; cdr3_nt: TGTGCCAGCAGCCCCCCTTTATCGGGCTACACCTTC
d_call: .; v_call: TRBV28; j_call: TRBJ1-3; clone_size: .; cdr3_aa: CASSFSSSLDTIYF; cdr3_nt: TGTGCCAGCAGTTTCTCGTCCTCCCTCGACACCATATATTTT
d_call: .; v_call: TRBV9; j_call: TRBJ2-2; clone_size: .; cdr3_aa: CASSVGRNGGTGELFF; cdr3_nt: TGTGCCAGCAGCGTAGGGCGTAACGGAGGAACCGGGGAGCTGTTTTTT
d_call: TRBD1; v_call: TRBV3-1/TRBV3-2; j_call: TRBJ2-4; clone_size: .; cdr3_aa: CASSHPSDRKKNIQYF; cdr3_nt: TGTGCCAGCAGCCACCCTTCGGACAGGAAGAAAAACATTCAGTACTTC
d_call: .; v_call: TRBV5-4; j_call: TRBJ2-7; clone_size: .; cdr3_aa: CASSRLSSYEQYF; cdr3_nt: TGTGCCAGCAGCCGCCTAAGCTCCTACGAGCAGTACTTC
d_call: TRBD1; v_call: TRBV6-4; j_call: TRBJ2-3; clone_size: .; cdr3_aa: CASSTGTAMGTQYF; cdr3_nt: TGTGCCAGCAGTACCGGGACAGCAATGGGTACGCAGTATTTT
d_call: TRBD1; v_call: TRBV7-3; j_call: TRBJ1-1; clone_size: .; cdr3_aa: CASSFLGQGISEAFF; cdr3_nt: TGTGCCAGCAGCTTCCTCGGACAGGGGATCTCTGAAGCTTTCTTT
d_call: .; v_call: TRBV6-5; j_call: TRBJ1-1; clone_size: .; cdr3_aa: CASSRQTLNTEAFF; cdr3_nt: TGTGCCAGCAGCCGACAGACCCTGAACACTGAAGCTTTCTTT
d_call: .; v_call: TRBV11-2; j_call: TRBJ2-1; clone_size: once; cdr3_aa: CASSPRVGSGNEQFF; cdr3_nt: TGTGCCAGCAGCCCCCGAGTGGGCAGTGGAAATGAGCAGTTCTTC
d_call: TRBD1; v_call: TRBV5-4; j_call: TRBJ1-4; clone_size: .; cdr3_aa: CASSTRQGDTEKLFF; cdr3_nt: TGTGCCAGCAGCACCAGACAGGGCGATACGGAAAAACTGTTTTTT
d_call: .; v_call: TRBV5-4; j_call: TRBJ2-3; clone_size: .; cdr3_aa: CASSHGTERTDTQYF; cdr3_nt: TGTGCCAGCAGCCACGGGACTGAACGCACAGATACGCAGTATTTT
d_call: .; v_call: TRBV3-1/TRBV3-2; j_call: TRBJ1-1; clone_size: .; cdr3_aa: CASSLSHTNTEAFF; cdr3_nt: TGTGCCAGCAGCCTTTCCCACACGAACACTGAAGCTTTCTTT
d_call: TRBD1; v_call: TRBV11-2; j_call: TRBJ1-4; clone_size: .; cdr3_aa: CASSLTQGQSRQKLFF; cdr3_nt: TGTGCCAGCAGCTTAACCCAGGGACAGAGCAGGCAAAAACTGTTTTTT
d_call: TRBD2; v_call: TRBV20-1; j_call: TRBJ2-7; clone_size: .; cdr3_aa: CSASISGRVYEQYF; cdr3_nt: TGCAGTGCTAGTATTAGCGGGAGAGTCTACGAGCAGTACTTC
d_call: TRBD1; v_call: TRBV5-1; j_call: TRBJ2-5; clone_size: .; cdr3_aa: CASNSGQVQETQYF; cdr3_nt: TGCGCCAGCAACTCGGGACAGGTACAAGAGACCCAGTACTTC
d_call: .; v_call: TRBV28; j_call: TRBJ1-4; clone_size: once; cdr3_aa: CASSLEGPAAGEKLFF; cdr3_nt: TGTGCCAGCAGTTTGGAGGGCCCGGCGGCAGGGGAAAAACTGTTTTTT
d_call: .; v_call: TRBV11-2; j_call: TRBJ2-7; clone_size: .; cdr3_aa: CASSLGRTKTEQYF; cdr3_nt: TGTGCCAGCAGCTTAGGCAGGACAAAGACCGAGCAGTACTTC
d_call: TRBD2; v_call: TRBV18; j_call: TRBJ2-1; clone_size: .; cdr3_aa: CASSPRGLAGRGEQFF; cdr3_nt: TGTGCCAGCTCACCACGGGGACTAGCGGGACGGGGTGAGCAGTTCTTC
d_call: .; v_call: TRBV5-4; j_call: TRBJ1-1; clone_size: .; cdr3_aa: CASSVGTPGKAFF; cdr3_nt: TGTGCCAGCAGCGTAGGGACACCTGGAAAAGCTTTCTTT
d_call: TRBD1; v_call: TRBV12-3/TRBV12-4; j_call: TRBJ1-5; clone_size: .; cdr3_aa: CASSWTGGQPQHF; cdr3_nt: TGTGCCAGCAGTTGGACAGGGGGACAGCCCCAGCATTTT
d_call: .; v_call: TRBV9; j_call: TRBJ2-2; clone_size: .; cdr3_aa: CASSVRSLSGELFF; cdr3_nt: TGTGCCAGCAGCGTACGTTCCCTCTCCGGGGAGCTGTTTTTT
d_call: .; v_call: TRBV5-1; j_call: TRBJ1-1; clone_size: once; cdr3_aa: CASSLGGQGETEAFF; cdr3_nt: TGCGCCAGCAGCTTGGGGGGCCAGGGCGAGACTGAAGCTTTCTTT
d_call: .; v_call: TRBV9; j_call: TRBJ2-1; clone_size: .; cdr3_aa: CASSVVGDKDEQFF; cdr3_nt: TGTGCCAGCAGCGTAGTAGGGGACAAGGATGAGCAGTTCTTC
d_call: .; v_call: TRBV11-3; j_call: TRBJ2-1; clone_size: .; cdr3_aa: CASSHRRAYNEQFF; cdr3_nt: TGTGCCAGCAGCCACCGGAGAGCTTACAATGAGCAGTTCTTC
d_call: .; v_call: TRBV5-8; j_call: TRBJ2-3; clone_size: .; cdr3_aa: CASSLDRGVDTQYF; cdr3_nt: TGTGCCAGCAGCTTGGACCGGGGAGTAGATACGCAGTATTTT
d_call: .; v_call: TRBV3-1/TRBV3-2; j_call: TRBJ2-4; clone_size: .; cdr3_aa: CASSQRGVKNIQYF; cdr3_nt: TGTGCCAGCAGCCAGCGGGGCGTTAAAAACATTCAGTACTTC
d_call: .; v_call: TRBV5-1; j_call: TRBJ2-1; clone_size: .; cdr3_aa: CASSSGGGNNEQFF; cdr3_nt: TGCGCCAGCAGCTCCGGGGGAGGAAACAATGAGCAGTTCTTC
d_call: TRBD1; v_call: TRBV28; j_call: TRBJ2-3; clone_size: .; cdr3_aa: CASSRQGLGTDTQYF; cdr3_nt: TGTGCCAGCAGTAGACAGGGTCTGGGCACAGATACGCAGTATTTT